Presented here are 5 T cell receptor beta chains from one specimen sequenced in a study of blood T cell repertoires in COVID-19. The repertoire was sequenced with immunoSEQ multiplex PCR; TCRdb's copy has only in-frame clones and lacks some. This table has around 250,000 clones, roughly 83% appearing once. Sequences were obtained from peripheral blood. The receptors shown here come from an older man with acute or convalescent COVID-19.

As regards this clone: Other DNA sequences in this specimen translate into the identical CDR3. The chain links TRBV19 to TRBJ1-1, with TRBD1 identical over 8 bases. J gave up 4 bases and V 6 bases, and 4 bases lay outside the gene matches. Germline V CDR1 and CDR2: LNHDA, SQIVND (reference sequence). CDR3 length: 13 amino acids. This CDR3 reads CASSLGQGTEAFF. CDR3 DNA sequence: TGTGCCAGTAGCCTCGGACAGGGCACTGAAGCTTTCTTT.

The chain combines TRBV7-8 with TRBJ2-1, with D possibly matching TRBD2 (6 bases). With 2 bases removed from V and 0 bases from J, the gap between germline ends came to 11 bases. Germline V gene data show CDR1 as SGHVS and CDR2 as FQNEAQ. The CDR3 loop spans 16 amino acids. The CDR3 spells CASSLYGGVSYNEQFF. CDR3 nucleotides: TGTGCCAGCAGCTTATACGGCGGGGTCTCCTACAATGAGCAGTTCTTC.

CDR3 amino acids: CASSPGTGGNQPQHF. DNA for the CDR3: TGTGCCAGCAGCCCCGGGACAGGGGGTAATCAGCCCCAGCATTTT. This chain connects TRBV27 to TRBJ1-5; 11 nucleotides agree with TRBD1. Germline values: CDR1 MNHEY, CDR2 SMNVEV (reference sequence). This CDR3 contains 15 residues. With 6 bases clipped from V and 4 bases from J, the junction kept 5 bases outside the gene matches.

The rearrangement uses TRBV15 and TRBJ1-1; weak D call: TRBD1 (6 bases). Looked up from germline, CDR1 is LNHNV and CDR2 is YYDKDF (reference sequence). V was trimmed by 2 bases and J by 4 bases, leaving 11 bases between them. The length of the CDR3 is 14 residues. The CDR3 nucleotides are TGTGCCACCAGCAGACAGGGGTTGGGCACTGAAGCTTTCTTT. Protein sequence: CATSRQGLGTEAFF.

The chain combines TRBV9 with TRBJ2-7; the D gene is possibly TRBD2 (7 bases). V gave up 4 bases and J gave up 1 base, with 15 bases separating them. Germline CDR1 reads SGDLS; CDR2 reads YYNGEE. CDR3 length: 15 residues. CDR3 sequence: CASSLGGETSYEQYF. CDR3 coding DNA: TGTGCCAGCAGCTTAGGGGGGGAGACTTCCTACGAGCAGTACTTC. The full variable domain, in which reference TRBV9 and TRBJ2-7 provide the parts outside the CDR3, is DSGVTQTPKHLITATGQRVTLRCSPRSGDLSVYWYQQSLDQGLQFLIQYYNGEERAKGNILERFSAQQFPDLHSELNLSSLELGDSALYFCASSLGGETSYEQYFGPGTRLTVT.